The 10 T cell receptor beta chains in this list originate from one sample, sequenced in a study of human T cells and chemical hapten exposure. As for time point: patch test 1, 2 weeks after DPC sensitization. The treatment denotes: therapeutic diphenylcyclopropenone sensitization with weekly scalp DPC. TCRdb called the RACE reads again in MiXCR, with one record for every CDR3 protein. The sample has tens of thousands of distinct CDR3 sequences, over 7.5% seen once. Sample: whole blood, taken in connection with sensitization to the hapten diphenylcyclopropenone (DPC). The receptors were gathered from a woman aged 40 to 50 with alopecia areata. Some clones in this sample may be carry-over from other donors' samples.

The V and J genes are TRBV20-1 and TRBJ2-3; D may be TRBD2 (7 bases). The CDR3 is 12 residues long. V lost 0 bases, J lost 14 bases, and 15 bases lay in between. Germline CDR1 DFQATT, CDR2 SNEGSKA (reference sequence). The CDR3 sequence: CSARDGGGLPYF. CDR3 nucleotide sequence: TGCAGTGCTAGAGATGGGGGGGGCCTTCCGTATTTT.

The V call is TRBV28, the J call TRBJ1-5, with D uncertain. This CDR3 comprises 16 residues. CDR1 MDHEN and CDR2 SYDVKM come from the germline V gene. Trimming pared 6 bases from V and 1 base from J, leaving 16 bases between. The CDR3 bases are TGTGCCAGCAGCCACACGACTAGAGGGAGCAATCAGCCCCAGCATTTT. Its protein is CASSHTTRGSNQPQHF. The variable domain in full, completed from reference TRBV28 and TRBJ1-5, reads DVKVTQSSRYLVKRTGEKVFLECVQDMDHENMFWYRQDPGLGLRLIYFSYDVKMKEKGDIPEGYSVSREKKERFSLILESASTNQTSMYLCASSHTTRGSNQPQHFGDGTRLSIL.

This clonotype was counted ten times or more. This chain's CDR3 is CASSWGRSSLAEAFF. CDR3 coding DNA: TGTGCCAGCAGTTGGGGCAGGTCTTCCTTGGCTGAAGCTTTCTTT. The rearrangement links TRBV27 to TRBJ1-1, with D possibly TRBD1 on 5 matching bases. The CDR3 is 15 amino acids. Germline assignment: CDR1 MNHEY and CDR2 SMNVEV (reference sequence). V was pared by 4 bases and J by 6 bases, with 18 bases between.

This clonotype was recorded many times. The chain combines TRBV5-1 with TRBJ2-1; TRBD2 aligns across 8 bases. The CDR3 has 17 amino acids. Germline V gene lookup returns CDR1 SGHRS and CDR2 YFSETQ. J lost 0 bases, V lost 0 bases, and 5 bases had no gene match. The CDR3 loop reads CASSLGPGLGSYNEQFF. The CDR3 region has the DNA TGCGCCAGCAGCTTGGGGCCGGGACTAGGCTCCTACAATGAGCAGTTCTTC.

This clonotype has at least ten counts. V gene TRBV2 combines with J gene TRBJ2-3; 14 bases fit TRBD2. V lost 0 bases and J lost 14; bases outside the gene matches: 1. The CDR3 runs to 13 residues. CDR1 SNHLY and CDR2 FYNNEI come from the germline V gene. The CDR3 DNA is TGTGCCAGCAGTGAAGCCGGACTAGCGGGGGGGTATTTT. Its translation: CASSEAGLAGGYF.

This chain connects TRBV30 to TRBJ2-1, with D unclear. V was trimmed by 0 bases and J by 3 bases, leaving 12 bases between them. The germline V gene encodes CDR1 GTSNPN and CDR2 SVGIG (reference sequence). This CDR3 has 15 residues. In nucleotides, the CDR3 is TGTGCCTGGAGTGTGAGATCCGGCTTCTACAATGAGCAGTTCTTC. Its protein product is CAWSVRSGFYNEQFF.

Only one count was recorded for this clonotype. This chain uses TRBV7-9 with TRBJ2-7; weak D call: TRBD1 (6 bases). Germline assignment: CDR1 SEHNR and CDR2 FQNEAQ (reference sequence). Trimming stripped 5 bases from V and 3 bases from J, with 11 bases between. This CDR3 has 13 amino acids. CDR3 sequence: CASSPKGDYEQYF. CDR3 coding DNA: TGTGCCAGCAGCCCAAAGGGGGACTACGAGCAGTACTTC.

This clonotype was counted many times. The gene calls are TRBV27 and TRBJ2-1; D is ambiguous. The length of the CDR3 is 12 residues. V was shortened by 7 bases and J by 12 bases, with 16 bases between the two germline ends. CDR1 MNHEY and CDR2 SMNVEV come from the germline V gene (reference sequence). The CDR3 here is CASKTGPSGQFF. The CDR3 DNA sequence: TGTGCCAGCAAAACTGGCCCTTCGGGGCAGTTCTTC.

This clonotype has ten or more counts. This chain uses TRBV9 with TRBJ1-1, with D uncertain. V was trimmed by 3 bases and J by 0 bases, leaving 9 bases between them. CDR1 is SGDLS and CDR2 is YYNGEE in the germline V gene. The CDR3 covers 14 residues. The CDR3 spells CASSEGDLNTEAFF. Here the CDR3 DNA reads TGTGCCAGCAGCGAAGGAGATTTGAACACTGAAGCTTTCTTT.

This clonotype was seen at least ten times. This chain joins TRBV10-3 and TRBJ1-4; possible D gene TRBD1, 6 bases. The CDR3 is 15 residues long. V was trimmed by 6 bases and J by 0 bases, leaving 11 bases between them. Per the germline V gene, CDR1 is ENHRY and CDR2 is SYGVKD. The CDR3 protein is CAIRTGDATNEKLFF. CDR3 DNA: TGTGCCATCAGGACAGGCGATGCAACTAATGAAAAACTGTTTTTT.